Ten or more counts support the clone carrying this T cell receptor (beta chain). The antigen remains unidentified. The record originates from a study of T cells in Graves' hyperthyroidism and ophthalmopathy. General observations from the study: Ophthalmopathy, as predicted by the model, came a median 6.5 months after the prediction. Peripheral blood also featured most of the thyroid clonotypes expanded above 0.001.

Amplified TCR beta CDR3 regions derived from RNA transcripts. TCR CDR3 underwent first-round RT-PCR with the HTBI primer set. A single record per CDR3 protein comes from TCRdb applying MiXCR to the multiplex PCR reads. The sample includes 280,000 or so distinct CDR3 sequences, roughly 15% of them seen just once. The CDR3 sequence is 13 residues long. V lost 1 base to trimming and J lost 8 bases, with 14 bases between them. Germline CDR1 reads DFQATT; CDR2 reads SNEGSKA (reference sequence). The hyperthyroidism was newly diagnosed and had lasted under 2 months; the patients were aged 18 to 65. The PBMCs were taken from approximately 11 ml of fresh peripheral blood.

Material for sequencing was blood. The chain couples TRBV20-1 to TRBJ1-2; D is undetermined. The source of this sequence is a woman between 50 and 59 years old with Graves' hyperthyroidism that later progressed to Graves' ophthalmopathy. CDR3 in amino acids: CSARARSERGYTF. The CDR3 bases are TGCAGTGCTAGAGCCAGATCGGAGCGCGGCTACACCTTC.